This TCR beta chain was identified in a study of beta chain features in type 1 diabetes. The CDR3 sequence is 15 residues long. Germline CDR1 SGHRS, CDR2 YFSETQ. V lost 0 bases to trimming and J lost 5 bases; unmatched junction nucleotides: 5. Regarding the study as a whole: Fewer junction insertions and more nucleotide deletions appeared in type 1 diabetes patients. A potential influence of HLA type upon TCRB rearrangement remained unresolved herein.

This clone turned up a few times. Its specificity is not known. The investigators reverse transcribed all of the isolated RNA, so they sequenced expressed TCRB transcripts. TCRdb's table, derived via immunoSEQ multiplex PCR, lists solely in-frame clones and lacks some. The sample shows 350,000 to 450,000 clones, roughly 16% of them seen only once. Sampling consisted of one heparinised blood draw per donor, averaging approximately 100 mL. CD4+ naive, central memory, regulatory and stem cell-like memory subsets were isolated by sorting on CD45RO/CCR7/CD25/CD127/CD95/CD27. V gene TRBV5-1 combines with J gene TRBJ2-3; 8 bases match TRBD2. The specimen sequenced was naive CD4+ T cells from blood. The origin of this receptor is a woman under 30 in good health. The chain's CDR3 is CASSLAGGPLDTQYF. In DNA, the CDR3 is TGCGCCAGCAGCTTGGCGGGAGGGCCTTTAGATACGCAGTATTTT. Filled out from reference TRBV5-1 and TRBJ2-3, the complete variable domain reads KAGVTQTPRYLIKTRGQQVTLSCSPISGHRSVSWYQQTPGQGLQFLFEYFSETQRNKGNFPGRFSGRQFSNSRSEMNVSTLELGDSALYLCASSLAGGPLDTQYFGPGTRLTVL.